The 9 T cell receptor beta chains below all came from one sample that was sequenced in a study of blood T cell repertoires in COVID-19 (dated by TCRdb to 2020 to 2021). The library was produced with the immunoSEQ multiplex PCR assay. Held by TCRdb, this immuneACCESS table contains in-frame sequences only and omits some clones. Under half of the omission traces to an unresolved V gene where checked; the cause of the rest is unknown. Counted in this sample were 150,000 to 170,000 clones; roughly four fifths of them appeared once. Around 10% of the sample is held by the ten biggest clonotypes. Material: peripheral blood. These receptors all come from a woman in her sixties or seventies with COVID-19, enrolled during active disease.

The rearrangement uses TRBV5-1 and TRBJ2-2, with 10 positions matching TRBD2. Germline V gene lookup returns CDR1 SGHRS and CDR2 YFSETQ. The CDR3 spans 16 residues. V shed 3 bases, J shed 1 base, and the junction held 3 bases outside the gene matches. For the CDR3, the DNA is TGCGCCAGCAGCTATATAGCGGGAGGGAACACCGGGGAGCTGTTTTTT. It specifies CASSYIAGGNTGELFF.

CDR3 sequence: CASSFYREDSPLHF. The CDR3 bases are TGTGCCAGCAGTTTTTACCGGGAGGATTCACCCCTCCACTTT. This sequence joins TRBV27 and TRBJ1-6; D gene unclear. Germline CDR1 is MNHEY and CDR2 is SMNVEV (reference sequence). The CDR3 is 14 residues long. The V gene lost 3 bases and the J gene lost 8 bases, with 11 bases spanning the gap.

This chain connects TRBV6-4 to TRBJ1-6; 7 nucleotides match TRBD1. CDR3 size: 14 residues. CDR1 and CDR2 (germline): MRHNA, SNTAGT. V trimming: 0 bases; J trimming: 10 bases; junction bases outside the gene matches: 3. The CDR3 sequence is CASSDSGRGSPLHF. In nucleotides, the CDR3 is TGTGCCAGCAGTGACTCCGGCAGGGGGTCACCCCTCCACTTT.

The gene calls are TRBV11-3 and TRBJ1-1; maybe TRBD1 (5 bases). Germline CDR1 is SGHNT and CDR2 is YENEEA. The CDR3 extends over 14 amino acids. V was clipped by 2 bases and J by 3 bases, with 10 bases between them. CDR3: CASSLRGGDTEAFF. CDR3 DNA sequence: TGTGCCAGCAGCTTAAGGGGTGGGGACACTGAAGCTTTCTTT.

This clone appeared a few times. The J gene is TRBJ2-1, the V gene TRBV10-3; tentatively, D is TRBD1 (5 bases). CDR1 is ENHRY and CDR2 is SYGVKD in the germline V gene. Trimming took 6 bases from V and 2 from J, leaving 14 bases between them. This CDR3 spans 15 amino acids. This chain's CDR3 is CAISPDKTPYNEQFF. CDR3 coding DNA: TGTGCCATCAGCCCGGACAAAACACCCTACAATGAGCAGTTCTTC.

This chain joins TRBV15 and TRBJ2-5; 10 bases are a match to TRBD1. Germline values: CDR1 LNHNV, CDR2 YYDKDF (reference sequence). Unmatched junction bases numbered 4, after V lost 5 bases and J lost 4 bases. The CDR3 has 14 residues. CDR3 region: CATSEGDRGETQYF. The DNA for the CDR3 is TGTGCCACCAGCGAGGGGGACAGGGGAGAGACCCAGTACTTC. The full variable domain, completed using reference TRBV15 and TRBJ2-5, is DAMVIQNPRYQVTQFGKPVTLSCSQTLNHNVMYWYQQKSSQAPKLLFHYYDKDFNNEADTPDNFQSRRPNTSFCFLDIRSPGLGDTAMYLCATSEGDRGETQYFGPGTRLLVL.

The chain recombines TRBV5-1 with TRBJ1-2; TRBD1 aligns across 9 bases. CDR1 and CDR2 (germline): SGHRS, YFSETQ. The ends lost 5 bases at V and 4 bases at J; junction bases unmatched: 6. This CDR3 has 14 residues. This CDR3 is CASRTGTGTYGYTF. CDR3 nucleotide sequence: TGCGCCAGCAGGACCGGGACAGGGACCTATGGCTACACCTTC.

The chain uses TRBV10-3 and TRBJ2-7, with 8 bases aligning to TRBD1. The CDR3 has 13 residues. V was pared by 4 bases and J by 7 bases, with 6 bases of the junction left unmatched. Looked up from germline, CDR1 is ENHRY and CDR2 is SYGVKD. The CDR3 loop is CAISGGQGREQYV. CDR3 coding DNA: TGTGCCATCAGTGGCGGACAGGGCAGGGAGCAGTACGTC.

V gene TRBV27 combines with J gene TRBJ2-1; 9 bases fit TRBD1. The CDR3 contains 14 residues. Germline CDR1 reads MNHEY; CDR2 reads SMNVEV (reference sequence). V lost 6 bases and J lost 3; bases outside the gene matches: 3. CDR3 coding DNA: TGTGCCAGCAGGTGGACAGGGGTCTACAATGAGCAGTTCTTC. Protein: CASRWTGVYNEQFF.